The 22 T cell receptor beta chains below come from one sample, sequenced in a study of blood T cell repertoires in COVID-19. Only in-frame clones appear in the TCRdb table, and some are missing; sequencing was by immunoSEQ multiplex PCR. Among roughly 200,000 clones listed, 85% were seen once. The sequenced material came from PBMCs or T cells enriched from blood (not recorded which). The receptors stem from a man between 40 and 49 years old who had recovered from COVID-19.

The chain links TRBV19 to TRBJ1-1, with D perhaps TRBD1 (5 bases). This CDR3 is built from 11 residues. From germline, CDR1 is LNHDA and CDR2 SQIVND (reference sequence). V lost 7 bases to trimming and J lost 11 bases, with 14 bases between them. The CDR3 is CASNLGLRAFF. The DNA for the CDR3 is TGTGCCAGTAACTTGGGGCTGAGGGCTTTCTTT.

The chain links TRBV27 to TRBJ1-1, with D uncertain. This CDR3 spans 13 amino acids. The germline V gene has CDR1 MNHEY and CDR2 SMNVEV (reference sequence). The V gene lost 0 bases and the J gene lost 6 bases, with 8 bases spanning the gap. As DNA, the CDR3 is TGTGCCAGCAGTTTATCTAGAAATTCTGAAGCTTTCTTT. This translates into CASSLSRNSEAFF.

The chain links TRBV5-1 to TRBJ1-2, with D uncertain. Trimming removed 2 bases from V and 4 bases from J, with 15 bases in between. CDR1 and CDR2 (germline): SGHRS, YFSETQ. The CDR3 runs 15 residues. CDR3 DNA: TGCGCCAGCAGCTTTCAAACTACCGCAAGCTATGGCTACACCTTC. Protein: CASSFQTTASYGYTF. Based on the CDR3 plus reference TRBV5-1 and TRBJ1-2, the full variable domain is KAGVTQTPRYLIKTRGQQVTLSCSPISGHRSVSWYQQTPGQGLQFLFEYFSETQRNKGNFPGRFSGRQFSNSRSEMNVSTLELGDSALYLCASSFQTTASYGYTFGSGTRLTVV.

This chain links TRBV6-1 with TRBJ2-7; TRBD1 might be the D (5 bases). The CDR3 has 13 residues. Trimming pared 3 bases from V and 3 bases from J, leaving 9 bases between. The V gene's germline CDR1 is MNHNS and CDR2 SASEGT. The CDR3 region has the DNA TGTGCCAGCAGTGAGGACACACACTACGAGCAGTACTTC. Translating gives CASSEDTHYEQYF.

The rearrangement uses TRBV7-9 and TRBJ2-3; TRBD2 matches 10 bases. Germline lookup yields CDR1 SEHNR and CDR2 FQNEAQ (reference sequence). V shed 1 base and J 5 bases; nucleotides not matched to a gene: 12. This CDR3 has 18 residues. In nucleotides, the CDR3 is TGTGCCAGCAGCTTAGAAGGTCCTAGCGGGAGTCTATTAGATACGCAGTATTTT. It yields the protein CASSLEGPSGSLLDTQYF. Drawing the rest from reference TRBV7-9 and TRBJ2-3, the complete variable domain is DTGVSQNPRHKITKRGQNVTFRCDPISEHNRLYWYRQTLGQGPEFLTYFQNEAQLEKSRLLSDRFSAERPKGSFSTLEIQRTEQGDSAMYLCASSLEGPSGSLLDTQYFGPGTRLTVL.

The chain joins TRBV14 to TRBJ1-1, with 7 positions matching TRBD1. Germline lookup yields CDR1 SGHDN and CDR2 FVKESK. Trimming cost V 7 bases and J 4 bases; bases outside gene matches: 3. The CDR3 is made up of 12 amino acids. CDR3: CASTAGGTEAFF. CDR3 sequence (DNA): TGTGCCAGCACCGCAGGGGGCACTGAAGCTTTCTTT.

This clone was found a few times. The chain uses TRBV12-3 or TRBV12-4 and TRBJ1-2; D not certain. The CDR3 has 12 residues. The V and J ends lost 4 bases and 5 bases respectively, with 8 bases between them. The CDR3 DNA reads as TGTGCCAGCAGTTATTCGGGGTATGGCTACACCTTC. It translates to CASSYSGYGYTF.

The chain combines TRBV3-1 (or the pseudogene TRBV3-2) with TRBJ2-7; tentative D call: TRBD1 (6 bases). The CDR3 spans 15 residues. Germline CDR1 and CDR2: LGHDT and YNNKEL (reference sequence). V was pared by 4 bases and J by 2 bases, with 15 bases between. CDR3 in DNA: TGTGCCAGCAGCCCAACAGGGTCCTACACCTACGAGCAGTACTTC. Translation: CASSPTGSYTYEQYF.

The rearrangement links TRBV5-6 to TRBJ2-5, with D perhaps matching TRBD2 (6 bases). The CDR3 has 13 residues. Germline values: CDR1 SGHDT, CDR2 YYEEEE. Trimming took off 3 bases at V and 0 bases at J, with 6 bases between the two ends. CDR3 in amino acids: CASSWDYQETQYF. The DNA for the CDR3 is TGTGCCAGCAGCTGGGACTACCAAGAGACCCAGTACTTC.

This CDR3 reads CASRPPGGGQETQYF. For the CDR3, the DNA is TGTGCCAGCAGACCGCCGGGAGGGGGCCAGGAGACCCAGTACTTC. The rearrangement links TRBV7-2 to TRBJ2-5, with D maybe TRBD2 (8 bases). Germline V lookup: CDR1 SGHTA, CDR2 FQGNSA. This CDR3 contains 15 residues. The V gene lost 6 bases and the J gene lost 5 bases, with 19 bases spanning the gap.

The chain joins TRBV12-3 or TRBV12-4 to TRBJ1-5, with D tentatively TRBD1 (6 bases). V gave up 1 base and J gave up 16 bases, with 17 bases separating them. The CDR3 loop spans 13 amino acids. The CDR3 DNA reads as TGTGCCAGCAGTTTAGGCCGGACAGTCAGCAAACATTTT. Its protein product is CASSLGRTVSKHF.

V and J are TRBV28 and TRBJ2-7, with no clear D. Germline V gene data show CDR1 as MDHEN and CDR2 as SYDVKM. CDR3 length: 16 residues. V was pared by 2 bases and J by 0 bases, with 14 bases between. Here the CDR3 DNA reads TGTGCCAGCAGTTTAGGCGGCGGCCTCCGCTCCTACGAGCAGTACTTC. This translates into CASSLGGGLRSYEQYF.

V is TRBV11-2 and J is TRBJ2-3, with 8 bases matching TRBD2. Germline V gives CDR1 SGHAT, CDR2 FQNNGV. This CDR3 has 15 amino acids. V gave up 3 bases and J gave up 6 bases; unmatched junction bases: 8. CDR3 region: CASSFPTTGGDTQYF. As DNA, the CDR3 is TGTGCCAGCAGCTTTCCGACCACGGGGGGGGATACGCAGTATTTT.

This clone was observed a handful of times. The gene calls are TRBV3-1 (or the pseudogene TRBV3-2) and TRBJ2-7; 15 nucleotides line up with TRBD2. Germline V CDR1 and CDR2: LGHDT, YNNKEL (reference sequence). V lost 2 bases to trimming and J lost 5 bases; unmatched junction nucleotides: 13. The CDR3 contains 19 residues. DNA for the CDR3: TGTGCCAGCAGCCAACACCCCTTAGGGACTAGCGGGAGGTGGAACGAGCAGTACTTC. It translates to CASSQHPLGTSGRWNEQYF.

A note on this clone: The same CDR3 can be traced to other DNA sequences in this sample. The chain employs TRBV5-6 and TRBJ2-3; D is unclear. The V and J ends lost 2 bases and 5 bases respectively, with 3 bases between them. The CDR3 spans 11 residues. Germline V gives CDR1 SGHDT, CDR2 YYEEEE. The CDR3 DNA is TGTGCCAGCAGCTTCCGAGATACGCAGTATTTT. Translated, it gives CASSFRDTQYF.

The chain has TRBV3-1 (or the pseudogene TRBV3-2) and TRBJ2-7; 7 nucleotides line up with TRBD1. Germline CDR1 is LGHDT and CDR2 is YNNKEL (reference sequence). CDR3 length equals 15 residues. Trimming at V came to 4 bases and at J to 1 base, leaving 7 bases not matched to a gene. The CDR3 DNA is TGTGCCAGCAGCCCCACCGGGACAGATTCCTACGAGCAGTACTTC. Translation gives CASSPTGTDSYEQYF.

V usage is TRBV5-5 and J usage is TRBJ1-1; D is perhaps TRBD1 (5 bases). V was shortened by 4 bases and J by 0 bases, with 13 bases between the two germline ends. Germline V gene lookup returns CDR1 SGHKS and CDR2 YYEKEE (reference sequence). The CDR3 runs to 15 residues. CDR3 sequence (DNA): TGTGCCAGCAGCCCGGACATAAGCATGAACACTGAAGCTTTCTTT. Amino acid sequence: CASSPDISMNTEAFF.

This clone was counted a single time. The chain carries TRBV11-2 and TRBJ1-2; no clear D gene. Trimming removed 4 bases at V and 8 bases at J, with 14 bases between. The length of the CDR3 is 13 residues. CDR1 and CDR2 from the germline V gene are SGHAT and FQNNGV. The CDR3 DNA follows: TGTGCCAGCAGCTACCGACACGGTGAGGGCTACACCTTC. This codes for CASSYRHGEGYTF.

This chain links TRBV6-5 with TRBJ1-1, with 9 bases fitting TRBD1. In germline, CDR1 is MNHEY, CDR2 SVGAGI. V was clipped by 6 bases and J by 3 bases; unmatched bases: 2. The CDR3 contains 13 residues. The CDR3 DNA is TGTGCCAGCAGCGGGGACAGGGACACTGAAGCTTTCTTT. Translated, it gives CASSGDRDTEAFF.

The V gene is TRBV7-2, the J gene TRBJ1-5; possibly TRBD1 for D (6 bases). V lost 1 base to trimming and J lost 3 bases, with 10 bases between them. Germline V gene data show CDR1 as SGHTA and CDR2 as FQGNSA. This CDR3 spans 15 amino acids. The CDR3 sequence: CASSLGGTSNQPQHF. In DNA form, the CDR3 reads TGTGCCAGCAGCTTAGGTGGGACATCCAATCAGCCCCAGCATTTT.

The chain joins TRBV30 to TRBJ2-2; D is undetermined. The germline gives CDR1 GTSNPN, CDR2 SVGIG (reference sequence). The length of the CDR3 is 13 residues. V shed 2 bases and J shed 2 bases, with 6 bases lying between them. The CDR3, as DNA: TGTGCCTGGAGTTTCCAAAACACCGGGGAGCTGTTTTTT. Translating it yields CAWSFQNTGELFF.

The rearrangement links TRBV14 to TRBJ2-7; possibly TRBD1 for D (6 bases). Trimming removed 1 base at V and 2 bases at J, with 9 bases between. The CDR3 consists of 14 residues. Germline loops: CDR1 SGHDN, CDR2 FVKESK. CDR3 coding DNA: TGTGCCAGCAGCCAAGGGGCAGGGGCCTACGAGCAGTACTTC. Its protein is CASSQGAGAYEQYF.